Listed below are T cell receptor beta chains from one sample, sequenced in a study of cytomegalovirus exposure and HLA in healthy donors. The method was immunoSEQ multiplex PCR; TCRdb's version includes in-frame clones alone and lacks a portion of them. Its table records 200,000 or so clones. The sequencing sample was made of PBMCs. The receptors here all came from a boy younger than 18 in good health and CMV-seronegative. CDR3s include the opening cysteine and the closing phenylalanine or tryptophan. A D gene is named only where the DNA matches it firmly.

cdr3_aa v_call d_call
CASNRGLLSTEAFF TRBV6-4 TRBD1
CASTTGEQYEQYF TRBV6-1 TRBD1
CASSARLSTDTQYF TRBV28 NA
CASGPKQGSAGDGYTF TRBV9 NA
CASSRGDRVDGYTF TRBV7-9 TRBD1
CASSPRGHLYEQYF TRBV19 NA
CASSLTGQGTEKLFF TRBV27 TRBD1
CASSETVNTEAFF TRBV6-4 NA
CASSVGYLGSSGGLFF TRBV9 NA
CASSPTSGGSDTQYF TRBV10-1 TRBD2
CASSIGPGAFYGYTF TRBV19 NA
CASSLSGWKTQYF TRBV28 NA
CASSSPGTSYLQETQYF TRBV19 TRBD2
CASRTSGDNYEQYF TRBV2 TRBD2
CASSPTDTLNTEAFF TRBV7-6 NA
CASSLGPDYYEQYF TRBV11-2 NA
CASSLGAGTGFPAEQYF TRBV7-9 TRBD1
CATSGLETYNSPLHF TRBV15 NA
CASSWASYNSPLHF TRBV13 NA
CASGGRGLGSGYTF TRBV12-5 NA
CASSQEEGGAGETQYF TRBV4-2 NA
CASSVAARTRGANTGELFF TRBV9 NA
CASSTRTGGNEAFF TRBV7-9 TRBD1
CASSVATTGQGPYGYTF TRBV9 TRBD1
CASRRTGTNEKLFF TRBV7-9 TRBD1
CASSLSQGATEAFF TRBV6-5 TRBD1
CASSRDRDYNEQFF TRBV7-3 TRBD1
CASSPDGMYEQYF TRBV18 NA
CSVELPHEQYF TRBV29-1 NA
CASIHGTSNSPLHF TRBV2 NA
CAWVGGGLNTGELFF TRBV30 TRBD2
CASSQTGGLYGYTF TRBV7-9 TRBD1
CASCGAPGNEQFF TRBV19 NA
CASSSRLNGAEAFF TRBV5-1 NA
CASSLVGAGGYTF TRBV5-1 NA
CAWTGTSGAQYF TRBV30 NA
CASASLRYGYTF TRBV6-6 NA
CASSQGAGEPGELFF TRBV4-2 TRBD2
CASSQVGPTEAFF TRBV4-1 NA
CASSLAQGDQPQHF TRBV7-8 NA
CASSQYQDGYTF TRBV4-2 NA
CASSPRGYGYTF TRBV5-4 NA
CASSSGQQETQYF TRBV7-3 NA
CASSAQGEQYF TRBV4-1 NA
CATSPARTGVTEAFF TRBV27 TRBD1
CASSSSIGDETQYF TRBV28 NA
CASSARDWARPDTQYF TRBV7-2 NA
CASSRGGASYNEQFF TRBV9 TRBD2
CASSQVTTYNEQFF TRBV4-1 NA
CASSDRATEQYF TRBV6-6 TRBD1
CASSLSGQGANNEQFF TRBV7-9 TRBD1
CASSQEYVEAGDATGELFF TRBV4-3 NA
CAKTSGAGTDTQYF TRBV2 TRBD2